What follows are 25 T cell receptor beta chains derived from one specimen sequenced in a study of post-analysis software for immune sequencing data. Whole-study results and caveats: Five or six TRBV segments, TRBV5-6, TRBV5-1 and TRBV20-1 among them, were found more frequent in patients than controls.

Their target antigens are unknown. The TCR beta cDNA libraries contained unique molecular identifiers. TCRdb redid the calling of the PCR reads with MiXCR, one entry per CDR3 protein. The sample records about half a million distinct CDR3 sequences, 30% to 40% being singletons. Input material: blood. Receptors originate from a girl under 18 with multiple sclerosis.

Remarks on this clonotype: One end of the junction varies from germline; a read error may be responsible. This chain connects TRBV5-5 to TRBJ2-7; D unclear. The end of the DNA is better explained by TRBJ2-5, so the J call may be wrong. This CDR3 has 13 residues. Germline loops: CDR1 SGHKS, CDR2 YYEKEE (reference sequence). Here the CDR3 reads CANSLWQQETQYF. In nucleotides, the CDR3 is TGTGCCAACAGCTTGTGGCAACAAGAGACCCAGTACTTC.

This clonotype was detected only a few times. The J gene is TRBJ1-6, the V gene TRBV28; possible D gene TRBD1, 6 bases. Germline loops: CDR1 MDHEN, CDR2 SYDVKM. Trimming removed 7 bases from V and 10 bases from J, with 20 bases in between. The CDR3 has 15 residues. The CDR3 reads CASNPFGGASSPLHF. Here the CDR3 DNA reads TGTGCCAGCAATCCCTTTGGGGGGGCCAGCTCACCCCTCCACTTT.

The V call is TRBV12-3 or TRBV12-4, the J call TRBJ2-6; the match to TRBD1 covers 7 bases. The length of the CDR3 is 16 residues. J gave up 1 base and V 5 bases, and 5 bases lay outside the gene matches. CDR3 in amino acids: CASSLHRGSGANVLTF. The CDR3 coding sequence is TGTGCCAGCAGTCTTCACAGGGGTTCTGGGGCCAACGTCCTGACTTTC.

This clonotype was detected a few times. This chain joins TRBV5-1 and TRBJ2-5; TRBD1 agrees at 11 bases. This CDR3 is built from 13 residues. CDR1 is SGHRS, CDR2 YFSETQ, per germline. Losses at the gene ends were 3 bases for V and 8 bases for J; bases not matched to a gene: 3. The chain's CDR3 is CASSSGQGVTQYF. The CDR3 DNA is TGCGCCAGCAGCTCGGGACAGGGGGTCACCCAGTACTTC.

CDR3 protein: CSARATYSGTEAFF. The CDR3 coding sequence is TGCAGTGCTAGAGCAACGTACTCCGGGACTGAAGCTTTCTTT. The chain employs TRBV20-1 and TRBJ1-1, with D hard to call. Trimming stripped 1 base from V and 5 bases from J, with 14 bases between. Per the germline V gene, CDR1 is DFQATT and CDR2 is SNEGSKA (reference sequence). The CDR3 consists of 14 residues.

The chain is built from TRBV24-1 and TRBJ2-3, with 11 bases that match TRBD1. The junction had 2 bases not matched to a gene; V was cut back by 1 base and J by 3 bases. Germline V lookup: CDR1 KGHDR, CDR2 SFDVKD. The CDR3 is 16 amino acids. CDR3 DNA: TGTGCCACCAGTGATTTTGGGACAGGGGGAACAGATACGCAGTATTTT. The encoded protein is CATSDFGTGGTDTQYF.

This chain joins TRBV29-1 and TRBJ1-1; D uncertain. V dropped 5 bases and J dropped 3 bases, with 10 bases sitting between them. Germline V gives CDR1 SQVTM, CDR2 ANQGSEA. This CDR3 region has 12 residues. The CDR3 coding sequence is TGCAGCGTTCTAAGTAGGGACACTGAAGCTTTCTTT. Protein sequence: CSVLSRDTEAFF.

This CDR3 is CASSQGGVFSSGANVLTF. For the CDR3, the DNA is TGCGCCAGCAGCCAAGGAGGGGTGTTTAGCTCTGGGGCCAACGTCCTGACTTTC. This chain connects TRBV4-1 to TRBJ2-6; D tentatively reads TRBD1 or TRBD2 (5 bases each). The CDR3 runs to 18 residues. Germline CDR1 MGHRA, CDR2 YSYEKL. V lost 1 base and J lost 0, with 13 bases in between.

V is TRBV4-1 and J is TRBJ2-1, with 7 bases matching TRBD2. V trimming: 0 bases; J trimming: 15 bases; junction bases outside the gene matches: 17. The CDR3 is made up of 16 amino acids. Per the germline V gene, CDR1 is MGHRA and CDR2 is YSYEKL. The DNA for the CDR3 is TGCGCCAGCAGCCAAGACGACGGGACCCGGGGGGTAGTACGGTTCTTC. It codes for CASSQDDGTRGVVRFF.

This rearrangement joins TRBV20-1 to TRBJ2-1; 10 positions agree with TRBD2. Trimming removed 0 bases from V and 10 bases from J; junction bases left unmatched: 12. Germline V gene data show CDR1 as DFQATT and CDR2 as SNEGSKA (reference sequence). The CDR3 totals 16 residues. This CDR3 is CSARDPSSGGAGEQFF. The CDR3, as DNA: TGCAGTGCTAGAGACCCCAGCAGCGGGGGGGCAGGGGAGCAGTTCTTC.

The V call is TRBV10-3, the J call TRBJ2-2; a weak D match, TRBD1 (6 bases). The V end lost 3 bases, the J end lost 4 bases, and 12 bases lay between the germline ends. The CDR3 has 15 amino acids. Germline V gene sequence: CDR1 ENHRY, CDR2 SYGVKD. The CDR3 DNA follows: TGTGCCATCAGTGATCGACAGGCCTCCACCGGGGAGCTGTTTTTT. Its translation is CAISDRQASTGELFF.

In this sample, this clonotype turned up a few times. The J gene is TRBJ2-1, the V gene TRBV20-1; no reliable D call. The ends were cut back, 0 bases at V and 8 bases at J, with 17 bases in the middle. This CDR3 has 15 residues. CDR1 is DFQATT, CDR2 SNEGSKA, per germline (reference sequence). The DNA for the CDR3 is TGCAGTGCTAGAGATTCCGGGTCACCCCCTTATGAGCAGTTCTTC. This encodes CSARDSGSPPYEQFF.

The CDR3, as DNA: TGCAGCGTTGAAGGTCCGTTCTTC. Its protein is CSVEGPFF. The chain combines TRBV29-1 with TRBJ2-1, with D hard to call. V dropped 1 base and J dropped 15 bases, with 4 bases sitting between them. CDR3 length: 8 residues. Germline V gene sequence: CDR1 SQVTM, CDR2 ANQGSEA.

This clonotype came up many times. A junction end diverges from the germline sequence, so it may reflect a read error. This chain uses TRBV3-1 with TRBJ2-5; D is uncertain. In germline, CDR1 is LGHDT, CDR2 YNNKEL (reference sequence). The CDR3 length is 12 residues. CDR3 in DNA: TGCGCCAGCAGCCAAGTCCAAGAGACCCAGTACTTC. This encodes CASSQVQETQYF.

The rearrangement links TRBV20-1 to TRBJ2-3, with 9 nucleotides matching TRBD1. The germline CDR1 and CDR2 sequences are DFQATT and SNEGSKA (reference sequence). The CDR3 has 17 amino acids. V lost 6 bases and J lost 2; bases outside the gene matches: 15. CDR3 coding DNA: TGCAGTGCCGTACACCCCACGGGACAGGGACTCACAGATACGCAGTATTTT. This gives the protein CSAVHPTGQGLTDTQYF.

This clonotype appeared a few times. The V call is TRBV27, the J call TRBJ1-5, with 7 bases matching TRBD1. Losses at the gene ends were 5 bases for V and 2 bases for J; bases not matched to a gene: 9. The CDR3 length is 16 residues. The V gene's germline CDR1 is MNHEY and CDR2 SMNVEV (reference sequence). The CDR3 sequence: CASSPTQGVGNQPQHF. DNA of the CDR3: TGTGCCAGCAGTCCGACCCAGGGGGTTGGCAATCAGCCCCAGCATTTT.

The V and J genes are TRBV20-1 and TRBJ1-4; 7 nucleotides agree with TRBD1. CDR3 length: 13 amino acids. Germline CDR1 reads DFQATT; CDR2 reads SNEGSKA (reference sequence). J was trimmed by 10 bases and V by 5 bases; bases with no gene match: 10. The CDR3 loop is CSAGRQGVGKLFF. The CDR3 bases are TGCAGTGCTGGAAGACAGGGCGTAGGAAAACTGTTTTTT.

Of note for this clonotype: The missing conserved phenylalanine or tryptophan at the end of this CDR3 makes a read error likely. V is TRBV20-1 and J is TRBJ2-3, with 11 bases identical to TRBD2. Germline V gene data show CDR1 as DFQATT and CDR2 as SNEGSKA (reference sequence). J was trimmed by 4 bases and V by 6 bases; bases with no gene match: 6. The CDR3 is 14 residues long. The chain's CDR3 is CSARLAGTSDTQYL. CDR3 sequence (DNA): TGCAGTGCAAGACTAGCGGGGACCTCAGATACGCAGTATTTG.

The rearrangement links TRBV3-1 to TRBJ1-1, with D possibly being TRBD1 (6 bases). The CDR3 totals 13 residues. Trimming took 5 bases from V and 7 from J, leaving 14 bases between them. The V gene's germline CDR1 is LGHDT and CDR2 YNNKEL (reference sequence). CDR3 bases: TGTGCCAGCAGCGAGAGGGGGGAAGGTGAAGCTTTCTTT. This encodes CASSERGEGEAFF.

The chain recombines TRBV5-1 with TRBJ2-3, with 8 bases matching TRBD2. Germline V lookup: CDR1 SGHRS, CDR2 YFSETQ. The length of the CDR3 is 15 residues. The V segment lost 4 bases and the J segment 4 bases; nucleotides outside the gene matches: 8. The CDR3 sequence: CASSQRAGGPDTQYF. The CDR3 DNA follows: TGCGCCAGCAGCCAAAGGGCGGGGGGCCCAGATACGCAGTATTTT.

This clonotype appeared a few times. This chain connects TRBV7-2 to TRBJ1-2; the D gene is possibly TRBD1 (5 bases). The germline gives CDR1 SGHTA, CDR2 FQGNSA. V shed 5 bases and J shed 4 bases, with 14 bases lying between them. The CDR3 contains 14 residues. CDR3: CASSPGTERYGYTF. The CDR3, as DNA: TGTGCCAGCAGCCCCGGGACGGAACGCTATGGCTACACCTTC.

The table lists this clonotype with a few counts. V and J are TRBV20-1 and TRBJ2-3; TRBD2 matches 8 bases. The CDR3 totals 16 residues. Losses at the gene ends were 3 bases for V and 1 base for J; bases not matched to a gene: 9. Germline CDR1 and CDR2: DFQATT and SNEGSKA (reference sequence). CDR3 nucleotides: TGCAGTGCTAGTGCAGCGGGACTAGGAGGCACAGATACGCAGTATTTT. Its protein product is CSASAAGLGGTDTQYF.

This chain connects TRBV7-9 to TRBJ2-7; D is tentatively TRBD1 or TRBD2 (5 bases each). The J call may be in error: the DNA end matches TRBJ2-5 better. Germline assignment: CDR1 SEHNR and CDR2 FQNEAQ (reference sequence). There are 14 residues in the CDR3. The CDR3 DNA follows: TGTGCCAGCAGCTTGGCGGTCCGGGACGAGACCCAGTACTTC. This codes for CASSLAVRDETQYF.

This clonotype showed up just a few times. The CDR3: CASSWGDRTEAFF. CDR3 nucleotides: TGTGCCAGCAGCTGGGGGGATCGGACTGAAGCTTTCTTT. The chain employs TRBV11-2 and TRBJ1-1; maybe TRBD1 (5 bases). The germline V gene has CDR1 SGHAT and CDR2 FQNNGV. Deletions cut 4 bases from V and 5 bases from J, with 11 bases between. The CDR3 spans 13 residues.

There are a few counts of this clonotype. The chain employs TRBV5-1 and TRBJ1-4; weak D call: TRBD1 (5 bases). In germline, CDR1 is SGHRS, CDR2 YFSETQ. The CDR3 length is 14 residues. V gave up 4 bases and J gave up 8 bases, with 15 bases separating them. The CDR3: CASSAQAMGEKLFF. Written as DNA, the CDR3 is TGCGCCAGCAGCGCACAGGCCATGGGAGAAAAACTGTTTTTT.